A single sample is the source of the 10 T cell receptor beta chains below, sequenced in a study of T cells in Graves' hyperthyroidism and ophthalmopathy. Template material for amplifying TCR beta CDR3 regions consisted of RNA transcripts. The HTBI set primed first-round TCR CDR3 RT-PCR. TCRdb fed the multiplex PCR reads into MiXCR, producing one record per CDR3 protein. The sample shows 350,000 to 450,000 distinct CDR3 sequences, 11% to 15% of them seen only once. Material: blood. The receptors derive from a man in his fifties with Graves' ophthalmopathy.

This clonotype was observed many times. V gene TRBV18 combines with J gene TRBJ2-3, with D hard to call. The CDR3 contains 16 residues. V was pared by 1 base and J by 1 base, with 12 bases between. The germline V gene encodes CDR1 KGHSH and CDR2 LQKENI. The CDR3 nucleotides read TGTGCCAGCTCACCACAGGCCTCCCCAGGCACAGATACGCAGTATTTT. Protein: CASSPQASPGTDTQYF. Full variable domain (rest looked up from reference TRBV18 and TRBJ2-3): NAGVMQNPRHLVRRRGQEARLRCSPMKGHSHVYWYRQLPEEGLKFMVYLQKENIIDESGMPKERFSAEFPKEGPSILRIQQVVRGDSAAYFCASSPQASPGTDTQYFGPGTRLTVL.

This clonotype was counted ten times or more. This chain uses TRBV2 with TRBJ1-2, with D perhaps matching TRBD1 (5 bases). Germline lookup yields CDR1 SNHLY and CDR2 FYNNEI. V was pared by 2 bases and J by 6 bases, with 13 bases between. The CDR3 extends over 14 amino acids. The CDR3 region is CASSEFKGRDGYTF. CDR3 sequence (DNA): TGTGCCAGCAGTGAATTTAAAGGCAGGGATGGCTACACCTTC. The whole variable domain, filled in from reference TRBV2 and TRBJ1-2, reads EPEVTQTPSHQVTQMGQEVILRCVPISNHLYFYWYRQILGQKVEFLVSFYNNEISEKSEIFDDQFSVERPDGSNFTLKIRSTKLEDSAMYFCASSEFKGRDGYTFGSGTRLTVV.

For this clonotype: Sequence at one end of the junction differs from germline and may be a read error. The chain's CDR3 is CASSLGPAYERYF. In DNA form, the CDR3 reads TGTGCCAGCAGCTTGGGCCCAGCCTACGAGCGGTACTTC. This sequence joins TRBV13 and TRBJ2-7; D not certain. The germline V gene encodes CDR1 PRHDT and CDR2 FYEKMQ (reference sequence). The CDR3 totals 13 residues. Drawing the rest from reference TRBV13 and TRBJ2-7, the complete variable domain is AAGVIQSPRHLIKEKRETATLKCYPIPRHDTVYWYQQGPGQDPQFLISFYEKMQSDKGSIPDRFSAQQFSDYHSELNMSSLELGDSALYFCASSLGPAYERYFGPGTRLTVT.

This clonotype came up many times. This sequence joins TRBV6-1 and TRBJ2-1, with 14 bases identical to TRBD2. Germline V CDR1 and CDR2: MNHNS, SASEGT. The CDR3 has 19 amino acids. The V gene end was trimmed by 6 bases and the J gene end by 4 bases; junction bases not matched to a gene: 14. CDR3 in DNA: TGTGCCAGCAGCACCCCGACTAGCGGGAGGGCCAGTGGGTACAATGAGCAGTTCTTC. It specifies CASSTPTSGRASGYNEQFF.

This clonotype was detected many times. V and J are TRBV2 and TRBJ1-5; 8 bases line up with TRBD1. Trimming cost V 2 bases and J 0 bases; bases outside gene matches: 12. CDR1 is SNHLY and CDR2 is FYNNEI in the germline V gene. This CDR3 is 19 amino acids long. CDR3 nucleotide sequence: TGTGCCAGCAGTGAATTTGGCAGGGGGCGCAGAAGTAGCAATCAGCCCCAGCATTTT. It encodes CASSEFGRGRRSSNQPQHF.

CDR3 protein: CASSLDSGSNQPQHF. The CDR3 DNA is TGTGCCAGCAGCTTAGATTCGGGGAGCAATCAGCCCCAGCATTTT. The V and J genes are TRBV11-3 and TRBJ1-5; D not resolved. The CDR3 is 15 amino acids. V was shortened by 0 bases and J by 1 base, with 7 bases between the two germline ends. Germline V gene lookup returns CDR1 SGHNT and CDR2 YENEEA.

J is TRBJ2-3 and V is TRBV29-1, with a weak D call TRBD2 (7 bases). V lost 7 bases and J lost 5, with 13 bases in between. The CDR3 totals 12 residues. Germline-derived CDR1 and CDR2 are SQVTM and ANQGSEA. The CDR3 bases are TGCAGCGCTGGGGGGGCTAAAGATACGCAGTATTTT. This codes for CSAGGAKDTQYF.

This chain uses TRBV25-1 with TRBJ2-1; D unresolved. V lost 3 bases to trimming and J lost 8 bases, with 14 bases between them. Germline V gene sequence: CDR1 MGHDK, CDR2 SYGVNS. The CDR3 is made up of 14 amino acids. The CDR3 sequence: CASSEALPGDEQFF. The CDR3 region has the DNA TGTGCCAGCAGTGAGGCTCTCCCTGGCGATGAGCAGTTCTTC.

This clonotype was found many times. The chain is built from TRBV12-3 or TRBV12-4 and TRBJ2-4, with a possible D match to TRBD1 (6 bases). Trimming stripped 5 bases from V and 6 bases from J, with 17 bases between. The CDR3 covers 15 residues. The CDR3 sequence is CASSGTGQLRNIQYF. In DNA, the CDR3 is TGTGCCAGCAGTGGAACAGGGCAGCTGAGAAACATTCAGTACTTC.

In its sample, this clonotype was seen a few times. This rearrangement joins TRBV5-1 to TRBJ2-1; 7 nucleotides align to TRBD1. Trimming cost V 0 bases and J 0 bases; bases outside gene matches: 12. The CDR3 spans 19 residues. CDR1 is SGHRS, CDR2 YFSETQ, per germline. The CDR3 sequence is CASSLAGFSGQLSYNEQFF. DNA of the CDR3: TGCGCCAGCAGCTTGGCGGGTTTCTCGGGACAGCTCTCCTACAATGAGCAGTTCTTC.